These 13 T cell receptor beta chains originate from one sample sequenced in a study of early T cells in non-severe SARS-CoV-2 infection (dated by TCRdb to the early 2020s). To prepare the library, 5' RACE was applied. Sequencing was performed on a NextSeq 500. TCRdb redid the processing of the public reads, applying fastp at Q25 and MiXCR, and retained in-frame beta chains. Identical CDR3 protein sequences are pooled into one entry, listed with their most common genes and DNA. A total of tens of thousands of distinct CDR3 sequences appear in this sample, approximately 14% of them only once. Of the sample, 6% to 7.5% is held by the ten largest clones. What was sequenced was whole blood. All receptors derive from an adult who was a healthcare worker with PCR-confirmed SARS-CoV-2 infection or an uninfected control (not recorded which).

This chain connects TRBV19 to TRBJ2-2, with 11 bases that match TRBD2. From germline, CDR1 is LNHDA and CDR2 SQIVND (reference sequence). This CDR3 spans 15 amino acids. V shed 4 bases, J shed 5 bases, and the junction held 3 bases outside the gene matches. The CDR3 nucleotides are TGTGCCAGTAGTAAAACTAGCGGGAGAACCGGGGAGCTGTTTTTT. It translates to CASSKTSGRTGELFF.

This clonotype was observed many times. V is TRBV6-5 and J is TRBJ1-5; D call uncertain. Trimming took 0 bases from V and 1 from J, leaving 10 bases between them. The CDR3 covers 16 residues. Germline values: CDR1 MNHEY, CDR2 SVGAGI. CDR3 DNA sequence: TGTGCCAGCAGTTACTCGGGAGGGAGGAGCAATCAGCCCCAGCATTTT. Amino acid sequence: CASSYSGGRSNQPQHF.

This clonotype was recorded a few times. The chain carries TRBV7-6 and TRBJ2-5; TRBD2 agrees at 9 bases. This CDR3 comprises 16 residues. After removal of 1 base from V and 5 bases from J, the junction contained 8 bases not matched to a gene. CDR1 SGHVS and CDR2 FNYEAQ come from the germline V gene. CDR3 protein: CASSLVVAGAGETQYF. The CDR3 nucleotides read TGTGCCAGCAGCTTAGTAGTAGCGGGAGCGGGGGAGACCCAGTACTTC.

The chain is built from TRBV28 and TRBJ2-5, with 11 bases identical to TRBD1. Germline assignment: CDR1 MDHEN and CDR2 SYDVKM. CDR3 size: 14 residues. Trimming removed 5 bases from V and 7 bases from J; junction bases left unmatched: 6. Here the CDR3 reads CASSLRDRGGTQYF. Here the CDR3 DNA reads TGTGCCAGCAGTCTCCGGGACAGGGGGGGGACCCAGTACTTC.

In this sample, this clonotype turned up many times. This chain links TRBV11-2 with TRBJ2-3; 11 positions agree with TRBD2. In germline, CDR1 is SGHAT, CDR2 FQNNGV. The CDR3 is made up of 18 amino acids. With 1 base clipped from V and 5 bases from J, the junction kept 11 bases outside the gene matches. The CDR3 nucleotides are TGTGCCAGCAGCTTAGTCCTCCTAGCGGGAGGTAAAGGAGATACGCAGTATTTT. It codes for CASSLVLLAGGKGDTQYF. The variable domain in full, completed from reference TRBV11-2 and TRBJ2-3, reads EAGVAQSPRYKIIEKRQSVAFWCNPISGHATLYWYQQILGQGPKLLIQFQNNGVVDDSQLPKDRFSAERLKGVDSTLKIQPAKLEDSAVYLCASSLVLLAGGKGDTQYFGPGTRLTVL.

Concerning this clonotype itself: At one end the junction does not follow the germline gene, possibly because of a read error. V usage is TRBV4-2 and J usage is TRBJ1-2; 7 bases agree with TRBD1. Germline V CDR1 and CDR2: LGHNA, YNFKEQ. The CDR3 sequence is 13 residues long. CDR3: CASSSGGTYGHTF. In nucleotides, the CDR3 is TGTGCCAGCAGCTCAGGGGGGACCTATGGCCACACCTTC.

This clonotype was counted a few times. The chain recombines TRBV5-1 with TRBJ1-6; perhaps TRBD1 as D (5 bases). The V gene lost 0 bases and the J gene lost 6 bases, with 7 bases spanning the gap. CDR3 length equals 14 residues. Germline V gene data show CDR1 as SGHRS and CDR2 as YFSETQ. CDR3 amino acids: CASSLEQVNSPLHF. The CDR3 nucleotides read TGCGCCAGCAGCTTGGAACAGGTTAATTCACCCCTCCACTTT.

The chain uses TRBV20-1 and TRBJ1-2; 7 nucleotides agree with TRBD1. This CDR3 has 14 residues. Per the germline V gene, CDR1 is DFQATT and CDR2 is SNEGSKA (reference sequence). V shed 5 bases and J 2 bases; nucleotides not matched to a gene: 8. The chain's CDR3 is CSAHTNRGNYGYTF. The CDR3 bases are TGCAGTGCTCACACGAACAGGGGAAACTATGGCTACACCTTC.

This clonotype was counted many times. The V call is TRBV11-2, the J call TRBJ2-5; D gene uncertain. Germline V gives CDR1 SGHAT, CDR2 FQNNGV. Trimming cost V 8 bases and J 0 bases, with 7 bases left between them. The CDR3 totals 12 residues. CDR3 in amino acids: CASALDQETQYF. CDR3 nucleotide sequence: TGTGCCAGCGCCCTAGACCAAGAGACCCAGTACTTC.

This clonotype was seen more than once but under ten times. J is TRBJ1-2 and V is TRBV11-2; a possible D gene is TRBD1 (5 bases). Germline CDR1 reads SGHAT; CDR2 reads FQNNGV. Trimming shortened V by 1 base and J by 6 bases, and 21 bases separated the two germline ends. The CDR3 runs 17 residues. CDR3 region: CASSLGSGAGYWNGYTF. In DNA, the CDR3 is TGTGCCAGCAGCTTAGGGTCTGGGGCAGGGTACTGGAATGGCTACACCTTC.

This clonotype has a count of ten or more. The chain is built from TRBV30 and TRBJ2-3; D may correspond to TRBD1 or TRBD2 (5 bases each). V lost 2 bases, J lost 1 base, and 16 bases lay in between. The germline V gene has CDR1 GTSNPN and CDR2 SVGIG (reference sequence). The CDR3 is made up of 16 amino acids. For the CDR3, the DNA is TGTGCCTGGAGTTCCGGGGCCCCACTCGGCACAGATACGCAGTATTTT. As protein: CAWSSGAPLGTDTQYF.

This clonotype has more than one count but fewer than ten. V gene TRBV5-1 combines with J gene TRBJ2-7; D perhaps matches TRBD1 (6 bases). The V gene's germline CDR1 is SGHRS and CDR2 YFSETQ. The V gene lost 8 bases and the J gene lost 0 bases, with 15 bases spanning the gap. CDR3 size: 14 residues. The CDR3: CASTRDTVSYEQYF. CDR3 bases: TGCGCCAGTACGAGGGACACCGTCTCCTACGAGCAGTACTTC.

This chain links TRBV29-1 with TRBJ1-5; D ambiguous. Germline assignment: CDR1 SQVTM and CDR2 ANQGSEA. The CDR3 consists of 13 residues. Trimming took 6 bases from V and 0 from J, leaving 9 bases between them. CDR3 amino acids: CSVGENSNQPQHF. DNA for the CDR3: TGCAGCGTCGGAGAGAATAGCAATCAGCCCCAGCATTTT.